This T cell receptor (beta chain) was captured by sequencing in a study of T cell responses to AZD1222 COVID-19 vaccine (dated by TCRdb to the early 2020s). Context from the whole study: TCR sequencing was performed for about 250 trial participants, of whom some 200 were given two doses of AZD1222 and around 26 were given two doses of MenACWY control vaccine. Trial participants were enrolled by age into subgroups of 18-55, 56-69 and 70-plus years, and around 150, 28 and 57 TCR-sequenced participants, respectively, were included in these subgroups. General findings and caveats noted by the study authors: Nearly half of unique spike-specific TCRs reportedly recognized epitopes outside regions mutated in the B.1.351 and B.1.1.7 variants. Participants were mostly white British, with more females than males. The authors suggested clonal diversity may have been underestimated. Because no day 14 peak-response samples were available, the repertoires could be characterized only after the peak T cell response. The vaccine-associated CD4 TCRs covered the entire spike protein, and the dominant responses fell in regions 160-218 and 743-854. Conclusions about previously exposed vaccinees were limited because only six AZD1222 recipients were SARS-CoV-2 seropositive at baseline. After two AZD1222 doses, both the breadth and the depth of spike-specific TCRs were significantly higher than at day 0 and than in MenACWY recipients. In the small 56-69-year group, the increase in depth fell short of significance, most likely because of low power.

The CDR3 regions of human TCRbeta chains were subjected to immunosequencing. As for the original processing: Repertoire TCRs were matched against a reference library of SARS-CoV-2-specific TCRs generated with the MIRA antigen-specificity platform. Breadth was defined as the fraction of unique TCRs that were SARS-CoV-2-associated. Depth was defined as the fraction of total T cells that were SARS-CoV-2-associated. Using the MIRA data, each spike-specific TCR was mapped to the spike region that the TCR reacts to and placed in a CD4 or CD8 class. Log10-transformed breadth and depth values were compared by one-way ANOVA with Sidak's multiple comparisons tests. In TCRdb, the immuneACCESS table is reduced to in-frame sequences with V and J assigned. These tables do not hold every clone; where another copy was compared, an unresolved V gene accounts for under half, and the others remain unexplained. V, J and clone size were drawn from that table, and D and trimming were deduced from the DNA. This sample lists approximately 28,000 clones; approximately 90% were detected once. Roughly 15% of the sample goes to the ten largest clones.

The V end gives up 3 bases and the J end 1 base, leaving 1 base in the junction not matched to a gene. CDR3 length: 15 amino acids, cysteine to phenylalanine. Only the CDR3 region is kept as DNA, spanning 45 bases read in frame from base 1. From a lookup of the germline V gene, CDR1 and CDR2 are KGHDR and SFDVKD. Details on this clone: This receptor's antigen is unknown. No base quality values were provided; no much bigger clone lies one nucleotide off.

The time point label of this sample denotes: about 28 days (+/-7) after the second vaccine dose. AZD1222 recipients whose second dose came at about 4 weeks and those whose second dose came at about 12 weeks were combined into one group, since spike-specific TCR depth and breadth did not differ between the two schedules. Samples from vaccinated people were obtained from the UK trials COV001 and COV002, which included a single-blind randomized controlled phase 2/3 trial of AZD1222 (ChAdOx1 nCoV-19) in healthy adults. For TCRbeta chain sequencing, PBMC samples were collected from trial participants at day 0 and at day 28 after the second dose.

The source material was peripheral blood, sampled 28 days after the second AZD1222 dose. The V gene is TRBV24-1 and the J gene is TRBJ2-3; a stretch of 9 junction bases matches TRBD2. This TCR came from an adult who received the AZD1222 COVID-19 vaccine. The DNA sequence is TGTGCCACCAGTGATGCTAGCGGGGGCACAGATACGCAGTATTTT. Protein translation: CATSDASGGTDTQYF.